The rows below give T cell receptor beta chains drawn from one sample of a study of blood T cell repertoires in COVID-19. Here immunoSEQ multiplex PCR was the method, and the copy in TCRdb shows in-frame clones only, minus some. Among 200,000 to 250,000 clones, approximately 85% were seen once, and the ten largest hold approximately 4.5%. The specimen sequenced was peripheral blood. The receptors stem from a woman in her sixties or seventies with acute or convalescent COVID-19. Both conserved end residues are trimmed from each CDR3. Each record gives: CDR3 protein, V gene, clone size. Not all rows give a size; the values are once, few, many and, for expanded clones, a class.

cdr3_aa: ASSEFGQGSSPLH; v_call: TRBV10-1; clone_size: NA
cdr3_aa: ASSLAGGRTNEKLF; v_call: TRBV7-9; clone_size: NA
cdr3_aa: ASSSGQPSSGANVLT; v_call: TRBV5-1; clone_size: few
cdr3_aa: ASSQAAMNTEAF; v_call: TRBV3-1/TRBV3-2; clone_size: few
cdr3_aa: ASSSGTGTNTIY; v_call: TRBV5-1; clone_size: NA
cdr3_aa: ASSLVPEYSYEQY; v_call: TRBV11-2; clone_size: NA
cdr3_aa: ASSQDRDISGNTIY; v_call: TRBV4-3; clone_size: NA
cdr3_aa: AISGRENTEAF; v_call: TRBV10-3; clone_size: NA
cdr3_aa: AWIQRVGQGYYNEQF; v_call: TRBV30; clone_size: NA
cdr3_aa: ASSFSWTDFETQY; v_call: TRBV11-2; clone_size: NA
cdr3_aa: ASSEAQLLVGTEAF; v_call: TRBV2; clone_size: NA
cdr3_aa: ASSYERGGLRETQY; v_call: TRBV6-5; clone_size: NA
cdr3_aa: ASSESTGRNYGYT; v_call: TRBV10-2; clone_size: NA
cdr3_aa: ASSPGQANTGELF; v_call: TRBV5-8; clone_size: NA
cdr3_aa: ASSLAGGRQPQH; v_call: TRBV7-2; clone_size: NA
cdr3_aa: ASSAQGGEQY; v_call: TRBV2; clone_size: NA
cdr3_aa: ASPPWREEGKNIQY; v_call: TRBV23-1; clone_size: NA
cdr3_aa: ASRSGTVPNYGYT; v_call: TRBV28; clone_size: NA
cdr3_aa: ASSQGQTLNTEAF; v_call: TRBV4-2; clone_size: NA
cdr3_aa: ATSDFSGSTDTQY; v_call: TRBV24-1; clone_size: NA
cdr3_aa: ASSESPTGGYGYT; v_call: TRBV2; clone_size: NA
cdr3_aa: ASSQSPPGYYGYT; v_call: TRBV18; clone_size: NA
cdr3_aa: ASRAGWTEKLF; v_call: TRBV6-5; clone_size: NA
cdr3_aa: ASSYAGARGADPQH; v_call: TRBV6-2/TRBV6-3; clone_size: NA
cdr3_aa: ASSRGTSGGTQY; v_call: TRBV11-3; clone_size: NA
cdr3_aa: ASSLDSFEGYT; v_call: TRBV7-2; clone_size: NA
cdr3_aa: ASSGKTGGQAGNTIY; v_call: TRBV9; clone_size: NA
cdr3_aa: ASSQETGELGGELF; v_call: TRBV4-2; clone_size: NA
cdr3_aa: ASSGQLGEKLF; v_call: TRBV2; clone_size: NA
cdr3_aa: ASSLFELLSHNEQF; v_call: TRBV5-5; clone_size: NA
cdr3_aa: ASSPRGGGFQPQH; v_call: TRBV6-2/TRBV6-3; clone_size: few
cdr3_aa: ASINTYGQGNSPLH; v_call: TRBV19; clone_size: NA
cdr3_aa: ASSIERLSSGNTIY; v_call: TRBV19; clone_size: NA
cdr3_aa: AISGSGTDTQY; v_call: TRBV10-3; clone_size: NA
cdr3_aa: AISDRETQY; v_call: TRBV10-3; clone_size: few
cdr3_aa: ASSQDRGSGNTIY; v_call: TRBV7-2; clone_size: NA
cdr3_aa: ASSPRDRGPNEQF; v_call: TRBV7-2; clone_size: NA
cdr3_aa: ASSQAPFGQKNEKLF; v_call: TRBV4-2; clone_size: once
cdr3_aa: AWSGQGTQTYYGYT; v_call: TRBV30; clone_size: NA
cdr3_aa: ASSLENRNYGYT; v_call: TRBV5-1; clone_size: NA
cdr3_aa: ASSSRDRVFSGNTIY; v_call: TRBV9; clone_size: NA
cdr3_aa: ASSVTGVNTEAF; v_call: TRBV27; clone_size: NA
cdr3_aa: ASTWTGGSRWGYT; v_call: TRBV6-5; clone_size: NA
cdr3_aa: ASSLGQGWSGYT; v_call: TRBV18; clone_size: NA